In this sample, the clone carrying this TCR beta chain turned up a few times. What it binds is not known. Primers: 60 Vbeta forward and 13 Jbeta reverse. Method: immunoSEQ multiplex PCR; TCRdb's copy keeps in-frame clones and lacks some. The profile shows hundreds of thousands of clones, roughly 70% of them singletons. This record belongs to a study of cytomegalovirus exposure and HLA in healthy donors. Looking at the study overall: Within an early data release were 65 million to 90 million unique TCRs drawn from HLA-typed donors. General study results and limits: Researchers counted approximately 160 TCR beta chains as cytomegalovirus-associated. Some V segments (TRBV6-2 and TRBV6-3 among them) were excluded as indistinguishable.

The CDR3 sequence is 14 residues long. The source of this sequence is a female donor in good health and CMV-seronegative. The sample consisted of PBMCs. V and J are TRBV1 and TRBJ2-7; TRBD1, as called in the table, went unchecked against the DNA. TRBV1 is tagged as a pseudogene. Written as DNA, the CDR3 is TGCACCAGCAGCCAACGGACAGGAGGTTACGAGCAGTACTTC. As protein: CTSSQRTGGYEQYF.